Listed below are T cell receptor beta chains from one sample, sequenced in a study of T cell responses to AZD1222 COVID-19 vaccine. Assay: immunoSEQ multiplex PCR; the TCRdb copy retains only in-frame clones and omits some. The sample consists of about 180,000 clones, 70% to 90% of them appearing once. The sequencing used peripheral blood, collected on day 0 of AZD1222 vaccination. These receptors were collected from an adult in good health. Each CDR3 is given with its conserved first and last residue. Fields, in order: D gene, J gene, V gene, clone size, CDR3 protein, CDR3 DNA. D genes are given only for firm matches. Size tells how often a clone was seen (once, few, many) or the class of an expanded clone, and some rows leave it out.

TRBD2 TRBJ2-2 TRBV9 NA CASSVGGGRFSTGELFF TGTGCCAGCAGCGTAGGCGGGGGGCGCTTTTCGACCGGGGAGCTGTTTTTT
TRBD1 TRBJ2-7 TRBV6-6 NA CASSTSGTVAYEQYF TGTGCCAGCAGTACTTCCGGGACAGTGGCCTACGAGCAGTACTTC
NA TRBJ1-1 TRBV6-5 NA CASNRMDVNTEAFF TGTGCCAGCAATCGGATGGATGTGAACACTGAAGCTTTCTTT
TRBD1 TRBJ1-6 TRBV7-8 NA CASSIRQGDNSPLHF TGTGCCAGCAGCATTCGACAGGGGGATAATTCACCCCTCCACTTT
NA TRBJ1-3 TRBV27 NA CASSPTPLSGNTIYF TGTGCCAGCAGCCCAACACCCCTGAGCGGAAACACCATATATTTT
NA TRBJ1-5 TRBV30 NA CAWSRQALGPQHF TGTGCCTGGAGCCGACAGGCCCTGGGGCCCCAGCATTTT
NA TRBJ2-3 TRBV9 NA CASSLERDTQYF TGTGCCAGCAGCCTGGAACGAGATACGCAGTATTTT
NA TRBJ1-4 TRBV7-2 NA CASSPDGGRAVNEKLFF TGTGCCAGCAGCCCGGACGGGGGCAGGGCCGTGAATGAAAAACTGTTTTTT
NA TRBJ2-5 TRBV5-1 NA CASSLQGPETQYF TGCGCCAGCAGCTTACAGGGCCCAGAGACCCAGTACTTC
NA TRBJ1-5 TRBV10-3 NA CAISEGANQPQHF TGTGCCATCAGTGAGGGGGCTAATCAGCCCCAGCATTTT
TRBD2 TRBJ2-1 TRBV5-6 NA CASSPGLAGGSYNEQFF TGTGCCAGCAGCCCAGGACTAGCGGGAGGGTCCTACAATGAGCAGTTCTTC
NA TRBJ2-5 TRBV19 NA CASNKGSETQYF TGTGCCAGTAATAAGGGTTCGGAGACCCAGTACTTC
TRBD1 TRBJ1-5 TRBV28 NA CASSRTGGNQPQHF TGTGCCAGCAGTCGGACAGGGGGCAATCAGCCCCAGCATTTT
TRBD2 TRBJ2-6 TRBV9 NA CASSSRSTSGGNSGANVLTF TGTGCCAGCAGCTCCCGATCCACTAGCGGGGGGAACTCTGGGGCCAACGTCCTGACTTTC
NA TRBJ1-2 TRBV5-1 NA CASSLERGNNYGYTF TGCGCCAGCAGCTTGGAGAGGGGGAATAACTATGGCTACACCTTC
NA TRBJ1-2 TRBV2 NA CASKGQLNYGYTF TGTGCCAGCAAAGGACAATTGAACTATGGCTACACCTTC
TRBD1 TRBJ1-2 TRBV5-4 NA CASIVRSGGGRDGYTF TGTGCCAGCATAGTTCGGTCGGGAGGGGGCCGGGATGGCTACACCTTC
TRBD2 TRBJ2-1 TRBV11-2 NA CASSSRLAPYNEQFF TGTGCCAGCAGCTCAAGACTAGCCCCCTACAATGAGCAGTTCTTC
NA TRBJ1-5 TRBV27 NA CASPWEGSQPQHF TGTGCCAGCCCATGGGAGGGGAGTCAGCCCCAGCATTTT
TRBD2 TRBJ2-7 TRBV3-1/TRBV3-2 NA CASSHPTSDYEQYF TGTGCCAGCAGCCATCCAACTAGCGACTACGAGCAGTACTTC
NA TRBJ2-2 TRBV7-9 medium-sized CASSLAGPDTGELFF TGTGCCAGCAGCTTAGCGGGACCAGACACCGGGGAGCTGTTTTTT
TRBD1 TRBJ2-1 TRBV6-5 NA CASSWRDRGSNEQFF TGTGCCAGCAGTTGGCGGGACAGGGGGAGCAATGAGCAGTTCTTC
TRBD1 TRBJ1-5 TRBV7-8 NA CASSLGTGREGQPQHF TGTGCCAGCAGCTTAGGGACAGGGAGAGAGGGTCAGCCCCAGCATTTT
TRBD2 TRBJ2-2 TRBV5-5 NA CASSFGTSHTGELFF TGTGCCAGCAGCTTCGGGACTAGCCACACCGGGGAGCTGTTTTTT
TRBD1 TRBJ1-6 TRBV2 NA CASSEGDRVGNSPLHF TGTGCCAGCAGTGAGGGAGACAGGGTTGGGAATTCACCCCTCCACTTT
TRBD1 TRBJ1-5 TRBV6-2/TRBV6-3 NA CASSFPGTGGRSNQPQHF TGTGCCAGCAGTTTCCCCGGGACAGGGGGCAGGAGCAATCAGCCCCAGCATTTT
NA TRBJ2-1 TRBV7-6 few CASSQPGTANEQFF TGTGCCAGCAGCCAACCCGGGACTGCCAATGAGCAGTTCTTC
NA TRBJ2-3 TRBV7-3 NA CASSQMGLPSDTQYF TGTGCCAGCAGCCAAATGGGACTGCCCTCAGATACGCAGTATTTT